Presented here are 32 T cell receptor beta chains from one specimen sequenced in a study of T cell responses to AZD1222 COVID-19 vaccine. Sequenced by immunoSEQ multiplex PCR; TCRdb stores in-frame clones only, minus some. The sample has roughly 150,000 clones; 88% are singletons. The specimen comprised peripheral blood, sampled 28 days after the second AZD1222 dose. The receptors shown here come from an adult who received the AZD1222 COVID-19 vaccine.

The chain uses TRBV18 and TRBJ1-6, with D maybe TRBD1 (5 bases). Trimming took off 3 bases at V and 7 bases at J, with 16 bases between the two ends. Germline loops: CDR1 KGHSH, CDR2 LQKENI. The CDR3 covers 16 residues. In DNA form, the CDR3 reads TGTGCCAGCTCACCCGAGACAGCAGAGAAAAATTCACCCCTCCACTTT. It specifies CASSPETAEKNSPLHF.

The rearrangement links TRBV28 to TRBJ2-7; the match to TRBD2 covers 8 bases. The ends lost 1 base at V and 4 bases at J; junction bases unmatched: 6. Germline V gene lookup returns CDR1 MDHEN and CDR2 SYDVKM. The CDR3 spans 15 residues. The CDR3 DNA follows: TGTGCCAGCAGTTTATTGTCGGGAGGGGTTTACGAGCAGTACTTC. Amino acids: CASSLLSGGVYEQYF.

The CDR3: CASSYSVGYTF. In nucleotides, the CDR3 is TGTGCCAGCAGTTACTCGGTAGGCTACACCTTC. The chain uses TRBV6-6 and TRBJ1-2; D not certain. With 0 bases removed from V and 8 bases from J, the gap between germline ends came to 4 bases. The CDR3 contains 11 residues. In germline, CDR1 is MNHNY, CDR2 SVGAGI (reference sequence).

CDR3 coding DNA: TGTGCCAGCAGCCAAGAATGGGGGTCAGGAGGATTCATCACTGAAGCTTTCTTT. This encodes CASSQEWGSGGFITEAFF. The chain couples TRBV3-1 (or the pseudogene TRBV3-2) to TRBJ1-1; tentatively, D is TRBD1 (5 bases). The CDR3 contains 18 residues. Deletions cut 0 bases from V and 4 bases from J, with 21 bases between. Germline V CDR1 and CDR2: LGHDT, YNNKEL (reference sequence).

CDR3 amino acids: CASSLSGVGNEAFF. CDR3 in DNA: TGTGCCAGCAGTTTAAGTGGGGTCGGGAATGAAGCTTTCTTT. The chain has TRBV28 and TRBJ1-1; D not resolved. The V end was cut by 2 bases, the J end by 7 bases, with 14 bases between. From germline, CDR1 is MDHEN and CDR2 SYDVKM. The CDR3 spans 14 residues. Full variable domain (remainder filled in from reference TRBV28 and TRBJ1-1): DVKVTQSSRYLVKRTGEKVFLECVQDMDHENMFWYRQDPGLGLRLIYFSYDVKMKEKGDIPEGYSVSREKKERFSLILESASTNQTSMYLCASSLSGVGNEAFFGQGTRLTVV.

The chain employs TRBV5-1 and TRBJ1-2; 7 bases are a match to TRBD1. CDR3 length equals 14 residues. Germline values: CDR1 SGHRS, CDR2 YFSETQ. Trimming took 3 bases from V and 4 from J; bases not matched to a gene: 6. The CDR3 loop reads CASSSHRGPYGYTF. CDR3 bases: TGCGCCAGCAGCTCGCACAGGGGCCCCTATGGCTACACCTTC.

The chain joins TRBV20-1 to TRBJ2-1; no reliable D call. V was cut by 3 bases and J by 10 bases, with 10 bases left in between. The CDR3 length is 11 residues. CDR1 is DFQATT, CDR2 SNEGSKA, per germline (reference sequence). The CDR3 DNA reads as TGCAGTGCTAGCGACCTAGGGGAGCAGTTCTTC. Translation gives CSASDLGEQFF.

In this sample, this clone turned up once. V gene TRBV7-2 combines with J gene TRBJ1-1; no firm D call. This CDR3 region has 16 residues. Trimming removed 1 base from V and 8 bases from J, with 20 bases in between. Germline lookup yields CDR1 SGHTA and CDR2 FQGNSA. CDR3 sequence (DNA): TGTGCCAGCAGCTTAGTAGCTGGCGGCTCTGCCACAGAAGCTTTCTTT. It yields the protein CASSLVAGGSATEAFF.

This sequence joins TRBV19 and TRBJ1-2; D gene ambiguous. The CDR3 consists of 14 residues. V was trimmed by 2 bases and J by 3 bases, leaving 10 bases between them. The germline V gene has CDR1 LNHDA and CDR2 SQIVND (reference sequence). In DNA, the CDR3 is TGTGCCAGTAGTATAAGGGTGGAGGACTATGGCTACACCTTC. It yields the protein CASSIRVEDYGYTF.

The genes are TRBV6-5 and TRBJ2-7; TRBD2 aligns across 10 bases. V was clipped by 6 bases and J by 1 base; unmatched bases: 6. The length of the CDR3 is 15 residues. Germline V gene sequence: CDR1 MNHEY, CDR2 SVGAGI. CDR3 protein: CASRASLAGSYEQYF. The CDR3 DNA is TGTGCCAGCAGGGCATCACTAGCGGGATCCTACGAGCAGTACTTC.

The V gene is TRBV11-3, the J gene TRBJ2-3; 9 bases fit TRBD2. The germline gives CDR1 SGHNT, CDR2 YENEEA. Losses at the gene ends were 5 bases for V and 3 bases for J; bases not matched to a gene: 9. The CDR3 extends over 16 amino acids. This CDR3 reads CASSPQGSGGTDTQYF. CDR3 in DNA: TGTGCCAGCAGCCCACAGGGTAGCGGGGGTACAGATACGCAGTATTTT.

The chain has TRBV30 and TRBJ1-4, with TRBD1 matching 10 bases. Trimming removed 3 bases from V and 8 bases from J; junction bases left unmatched: 6. This CDR3 has 14 residues. The germline CDR1 and CDR2 sequences are GTSNPN and SVGIG (reference sequence). Here the CDR3 DNA reads TGTGCCTGGAGGGGACAGGGGTTGGGAGAAAAACTGTTTTTT. It specifies CAWRGQGLGEKLFF.

CDR3 sequence (DNA): TGTGCCAGCAGACCACAACAGGGAGGATATGAAAAACTGTTTTTT. Protein product: CASRPQQGGYEKLFF. This sequence joins TRBV28 and TRBJ1-4, with D possibly being TRBD1 (6 bases). Germline lookup yields CDR1 MDHEN and CDR2 SYDVKM. The CDR3 is made up of 15 amino acids. Trimming shortened V by 6 bases and J by 6 bases, and 17 bases separated the two germline ends.

The chain couples TRBV7-9 to TRBJ2-7; D ambiguous. Trimming removed 5 bases from V and 6 bases from J, with 20 bases in between. The CDR3 contains 15 residues. From germline, CDR1 is SEHNR and CDR2 FQNEAQ (reference sequence). The CDR3 DNA reads TGTGCCAGCAGCCCCCCGGCCCTAAGTACCAGCGAGCAGTACTTC. Protein product: CASSPPALSTSEQYF.

This rearrangement joins TRBV3-1 (or the pseudogene TRBV3-2) to TRBJ2-5; the D gene is possibly TRBD2 (6 bases). V was trimmed by 1 base and J by 1 base, leaving 13 bases between them. This CDR3 is built from 16 residues. The germline gives CDR1 LGHDT, CDR2 YNNKEL (reference sequence). The CDR3 sequence: CASSQAEGAVQETQYF. The CDR3 DNA reads TGTGCCAGCAGCCAAGCGGAGGGAGCGGTCCAAGAGACCCAGTACTTC.

The rearrangement links TRBV24-1 to TRBJ2-1, with 12 positions matching TRBD1. Germline loops: CDR1 KGHDR, CDR2 SFDVKD. Trimming removed 6 bases from V and 5 bases from J; junction bases left unmatched: 7. There are 16 residues in the CDR3. CDR3 sequence reads: CATSYPGTGGHNEQFF. CDR3 DNA: TGTGCCACCAGTTACCCCGGGACAGGGGGCCACAATGAGCAGTTCTTC.

This chain links TRBV5-1 with TRBJ2-5; 7 positions agree with TRBD1. Germline-derived CDR1 and CDR2 are SGHRS and YFSETQ. There are 15 residues in the CDR3. After removal of 5 bases from V and 5 bases from J, the junction contained 12 bases not matched to a gene. DNA for the CDR3: TGCGCCAGCAGGCCGACAGGGTTGGGTGGTGAGACCCAGTACTTC. This sequence encodes CASRPTGLGGETQYF. The variable domain in full, completed from reference TRBV5-1 and TRBJ2-5, reads KAGVTQTPRYLIKTRGQQVTLSCSPISGHRSVSWYQQTPGQGLQFLFEYFSETQRNKGNFPGRFSGRQFSNSRSEMNVSTLELGDSALYLCASRPTGLGGETQYFGPGTRLLVL.

The chain recombines TRBV29-1 with TRBJ1-2; a weak D match, TRBD1 (5 bases). V was shortened by 3 bases and J by 3 bases, with 11 bases between the two germline ends. CDR1 and CDR2 from the germline V gene are SQVTM and ANQGSEA. The CDR3 runs to 13 residues. CDR3 sequence (DNA): TGCAGCGTTGACAGGGATGGCGACTATGGCTACACCTTC. Protein sequence: CSVDRDGDYGYTF.

The J gene is TRBJ2-7, the V gene TRBV5-1, with D perhaps given as TRBD1 or TRBD2 (7 bases each). In germline, CDR1 is SGHRS, CDR2 YFSETQ. V was clipped by 4 bases and J by 6 bases, with 11 bases between them. CDR3 length: 12 residues. The CDR3 DNA is TGCGCCAGCAGCCCCAGGGGGGGCGAGCAGTACTTC. Protein product: CASSPRGGEQYF.

The chain links TRBV7-3 to TRBJ2-7; TRBD2 might be the D (6 bases). Trimming removed 6 bases from V and 7 bases from J, with 16 bases in between. The CDR3 consists of 13 residues. Germline V gene sequence: CDR1 SGHTA, CDR2 FQGTGA. The CDR3 sequence: CASSPGTWQEQYF. CDR3 nucleotides: TGTGCCAGCAGTCCGGGGACTTGGCAGGAGCAGTACTTC.

The chain uses TRBV3-1 (or the pseudogene TRBV3-2) and TRBJ2-4; no reliable D call. The CDR3 is 18 residues long. V was cut by 8 bases and J by 1 base, with 24 bases left in between. Germline assignment: CDR1 LGHDT and CDR2 YNNKEL (reference sequence). The CDR3 reads CASEPPPWFIVAKNIQYF. The CDR3 nucleotides read TGTGCCAGCGAACCCCCTCCTTGGTTTATCGTGGCCAAAAACATTCAGTACTTC.

In DNA form, the CDR3 reads TGTGCCAGCAGTCTTAGTGACAGCTACAATCAGCCCCAGCATTTT. It encodes CASSLSDSYNQPQHF. The chain recombines TRBV6-2 or TRBV6-3 with TRBJ1-5, with D maybe TRBD1 (5 bases). The germline V gene has CDR1 MNHEY and CDR2 SVGEGT. Trimming stripped 5 bases from V and 3 bases from J, with 14 bases between. This CDR3 has 15 amino acids.

J is TRBJ1-2 and V is TRBV18, with D possibly matching TRBD1 (5 bases). The CDR3 spans 15 residues. The germline V gene encodes CDR1 KGHSH and CDR2 LQKENI. The V gene lost 3 bases and the J gene lost 4 bases, with 15 bases spanning the gap. The CDR3, as DNA: TGTGCCAGCTCACCCATACAAGGGGCTGGCTATGGCTACACCTTC. Encoded protein: CASSPIQGAGYGYTF.

This chain connects TRBV7-9 to TRBJ1-1, with D perhaps TRBD1 (5 bases). From germline, CDR1 is SEHNR and CDR2 FQNEAQ (reference sequence). The CDR3 has 14 amino acids. Trimming pared 3 bases from V and 0 bases from J, leaving 8 bases between. CDR3 nucleotides: TGTGCCAGCAGCTTGACAGCAATGAACACTGAAGCTTTCTTT. Its protein product is CASSLTAMNTEAFF.

Within the sample, this clone is medium-sized (0.01 to 0.1%). The chain joins TRBV6-2 or TRBV6-3 to TRBJ2-2; D may be TRBD2 (6 bases). There are 15 residues in the CDR3. Per the germline V gene, CDR1 is MNHEY and CDR2 is SVGEGT. The germline V and J ends were trimmed by 5 bases and 3 bases, with 13 bases remaining between them. In nucleotides, the CDR3 is TGTGCCAGCAGTGATCTAGCGAAAGACACCGGGGAGCTGTTTTTT. Encoded protein: CASSDLAKDTGELFF.

The chain uses TRBV6-5 and TRBJ1-2; a weak D match, TRBD1 (5 bases). V gave up 8 bases and J gave up 7 bases, with 14 bases separating them. The CDR3 totals 12 residues. Germline assignment: CDR1 MNHEY and CDR2 SVGAGI. The CDR3 loop is CASRGGPIGYTF. The CDR3 nucleotides are TGTGCCAGCCGCGGGGGACCTATTGGCTACACCTTC.

This clone turned up a few times. V and J are TRBV5-1 and TRBJ1-2, with 7 bases lining up with TRBD1. Germline CDR1 is SGHRS and CDR2 is YFSETQ. The trim removed 4 bases at V and 4 bases at J, leaving 10 bases unmatched. The CDR3 contains 15 residues. CDR3 nucleotide sequence: TGCGCCAGCAGCAACGGGGGAGGGGGCGCCTATGGCTACACCTTC. Translation gives CASSNGGGGAYGYTF.

The CDR3 loop is CASSPTGTGTDTQYF. DNA for the CDR3: TGTGCCAGCAGCCCAACCGGGACAGGCACAGATACGCAGTATTTT. This chain links TRBV7-3 with TRBJ2-3; TRBD1 aligns across 7 bases. With 5 bases clipped from V and 1 base from J, the junction kept 6 bases outside the gene matches. The CDR3 is 15 residues long. Germline V CDR1 and CDR2: SGHTA, FQGTGA.

This clone was seen only once. CDR3 in DNA: TGTGCCTGGAGTAAACCGGGTAGCGGGACCTCCTACGAGCAGTACTTC. Protein sequence: CAWSKPGSGTSYEQYF. This sequence joins TRBV30 and TRBJ2-7; TRBD2 agrees at 8 bases. There are 16 residues in the CDR3. Germline V gene data show CDR1 as GTSNPN and CDR2 as SVGIG (reference sequence). The V and J ends lost 2 bases and 0 bases, in that order; junction bases with no gene match: 9.

The rearrangement uses TRBV19 and TRBJ1-5, with D uncertain. This CDR3 has 14 residues. The germline V gene encodes CDR1 LNHDA and CDR2 SQIVND (reference sequence). The ends were cut back, 2 bases at V and 3 bases at J, with 8 bases in the middle. The CDR3 loop is CASSISGDNQPQHF. CDR3 DNA: TGTGCCAGTAGTATAAGCGGAGACAATCAGCCCCAGCATTTT. Complete variable domain (other parts from reference TRBV19 and TRBJ1-5): DGGITQSPKYLFRKEGQNVTLSCEQNLNHDAMYWYRQDPGQGLRLIYYSQIVNDFQKGDIAEGYSVSREKKESFPLTVTSAQKNPTAFYLCASSISGDNQPQHFGDGTRLSIL.

V is TRBV4-2 and J is TRBJ2-2; 8 positions agree with TRBD1. Germline CDR1 and CDR2: LGHNA and YNFKEQ. The V gene end was trimmed by 0 bases and the J gene end by 4 bases; junction bases not matched to a gene: 4. This CDR3 is 16 amino acids long. The CDR3 sequence is CASSQDGQGVTGELFF. The CDR3 DNA reads as TGTGCCAGCAGCCAAGATGGACAGGGAGTCACCGGGGAGCTGTTTTTT.

This rearrangement joins TRBV19 to TRBJ1-2; D perhaps matches TRBD1 (6 bases). Germline assignment: CDR1 LNHDA and CDR2 SQIVND (reference sequence). This CDR3 region has 12 residues. Trimming removed 6 bases from V and 3 bases from J, with 8 bases in between. The CDR3 spells CASSRTDYGYTF. CDR3 coding DNA: TGTGCCAGTAGCCGGACAGACTATGGCTACACCTTC. Combining the CDR3 with reference TRBV19 and TRBJ1-2 gives the whole variable domain DGGITQSPKYLFRKEGQNVTLSCEQNLNHDAMYWYRQDPGQGLRLIYYSQIVNDFQKGDIAEGYSVSREKKESFPLTVTSAQKNPTAFYLCASSRTDYGYTFGSGTRLTVV.